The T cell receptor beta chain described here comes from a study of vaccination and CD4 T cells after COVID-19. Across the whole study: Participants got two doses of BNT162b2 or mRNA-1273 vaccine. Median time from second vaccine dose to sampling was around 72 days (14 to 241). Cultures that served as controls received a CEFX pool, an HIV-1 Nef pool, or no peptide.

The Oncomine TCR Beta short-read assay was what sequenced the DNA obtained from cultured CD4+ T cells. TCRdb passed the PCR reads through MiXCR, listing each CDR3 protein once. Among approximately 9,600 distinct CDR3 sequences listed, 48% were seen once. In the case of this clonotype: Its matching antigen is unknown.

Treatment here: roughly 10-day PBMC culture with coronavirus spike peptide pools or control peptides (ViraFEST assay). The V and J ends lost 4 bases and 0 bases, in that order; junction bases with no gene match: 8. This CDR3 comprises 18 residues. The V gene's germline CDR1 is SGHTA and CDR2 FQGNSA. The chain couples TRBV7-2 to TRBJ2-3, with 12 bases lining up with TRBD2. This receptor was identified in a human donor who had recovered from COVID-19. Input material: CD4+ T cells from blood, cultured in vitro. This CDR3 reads CASSSSGTSGPSTDTQYF. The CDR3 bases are TGTGCCAGCAGCTCCTCCGGGACTAGCGGGCCTAGCACAGATACGCAGTATTTT.